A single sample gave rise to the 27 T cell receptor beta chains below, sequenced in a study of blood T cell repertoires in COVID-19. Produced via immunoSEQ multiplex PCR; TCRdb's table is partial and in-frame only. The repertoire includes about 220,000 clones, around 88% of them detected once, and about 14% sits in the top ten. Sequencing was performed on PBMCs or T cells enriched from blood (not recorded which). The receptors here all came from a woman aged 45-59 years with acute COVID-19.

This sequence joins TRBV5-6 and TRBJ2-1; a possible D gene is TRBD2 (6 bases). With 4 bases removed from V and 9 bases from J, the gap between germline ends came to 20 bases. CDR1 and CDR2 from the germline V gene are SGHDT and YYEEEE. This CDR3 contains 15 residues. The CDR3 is CASSVSSRRAVEQFF. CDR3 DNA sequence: TGTGCCAGCAGCGTGTCTAGCCGGAGGGCCGTTGAGCAGTTCTTC.

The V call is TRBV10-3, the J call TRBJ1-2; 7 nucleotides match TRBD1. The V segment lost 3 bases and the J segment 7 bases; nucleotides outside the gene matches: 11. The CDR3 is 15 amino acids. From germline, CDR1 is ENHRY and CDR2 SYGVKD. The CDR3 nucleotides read TGTGCCATCAGTGACCAACAGGGGAAGGGGCTTGGCTACACCTTC. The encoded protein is CAISDQQGKGLGYTF.

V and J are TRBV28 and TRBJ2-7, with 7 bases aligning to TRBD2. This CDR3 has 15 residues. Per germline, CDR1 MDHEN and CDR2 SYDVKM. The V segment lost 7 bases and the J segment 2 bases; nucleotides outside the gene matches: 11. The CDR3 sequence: CASMGELANTYEQYF. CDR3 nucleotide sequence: TGTGCCAGCATGGGGGAACTAGCGAATACCTACGAGCAGTACTTC.

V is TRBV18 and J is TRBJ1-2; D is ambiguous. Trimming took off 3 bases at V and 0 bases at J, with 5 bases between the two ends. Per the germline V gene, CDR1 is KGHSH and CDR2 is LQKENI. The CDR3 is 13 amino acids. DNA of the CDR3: TGTGCCAGCTCACCGGGCACTAACTATGGCTACACCTTC. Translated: CASSPGTNYGYTF.

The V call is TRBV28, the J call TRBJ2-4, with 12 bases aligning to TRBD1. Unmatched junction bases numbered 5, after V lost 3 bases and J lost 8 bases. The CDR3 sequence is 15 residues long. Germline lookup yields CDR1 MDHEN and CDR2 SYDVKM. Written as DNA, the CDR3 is TGTGCCAGCAGTTTCCAGGGACAGGGGGCTGACATTCAGTACTTC. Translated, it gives CASSFQGQGADIQYF.

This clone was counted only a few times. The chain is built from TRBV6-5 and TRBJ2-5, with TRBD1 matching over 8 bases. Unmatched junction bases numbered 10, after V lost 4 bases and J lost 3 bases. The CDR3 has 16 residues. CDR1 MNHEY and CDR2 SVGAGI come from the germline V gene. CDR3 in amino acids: CASSSSLQGAEETQYF. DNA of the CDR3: TGTGCCAGCAGTTCTAGCCTTCAGGGGGCAGAAGAGACCCAGTACTTC.

Here the CDR3 reads CAWKRGSTDTQYF. In DNA, the CDR3 is TGTGCCTGGAAAAGGGGCAGCACAGATACGCAGTATTTT. V and J are TRBV30 and TRBJ2-3, with TRBD1 as a possible D gene (5 bases). Germline lookup yields CDR1 GTSNPN and CDR2 SVGIG (reference sequence). The CDR3 extends over 13 amino acids. Trimming removed 4 bases from V and 0 bases from J, with 8 bases in between.

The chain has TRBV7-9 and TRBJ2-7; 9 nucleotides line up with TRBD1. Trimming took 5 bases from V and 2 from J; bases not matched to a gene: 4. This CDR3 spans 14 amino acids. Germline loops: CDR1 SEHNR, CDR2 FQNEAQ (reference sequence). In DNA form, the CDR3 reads TGTGCCAGCAGCCGACAGGGGGTGGCCTACGAGCAGTACTTC. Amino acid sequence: CASSRQGVAYEQYF.

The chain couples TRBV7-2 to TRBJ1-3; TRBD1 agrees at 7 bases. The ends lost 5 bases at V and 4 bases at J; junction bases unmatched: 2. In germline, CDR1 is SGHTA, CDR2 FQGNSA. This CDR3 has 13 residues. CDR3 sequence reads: CASSQGQGNTIYF. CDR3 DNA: TGTGCCAGCAGCCAGGGACAGGGAAACACCATATATTTT.

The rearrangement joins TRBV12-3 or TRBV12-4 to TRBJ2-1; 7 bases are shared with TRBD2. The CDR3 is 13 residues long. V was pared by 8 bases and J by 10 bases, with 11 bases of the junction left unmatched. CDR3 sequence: CASFRGGISEQFF. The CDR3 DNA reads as TGTGCCAGCTTCCGGGGAGGGATTAGCGAGCAGTTCTTC.

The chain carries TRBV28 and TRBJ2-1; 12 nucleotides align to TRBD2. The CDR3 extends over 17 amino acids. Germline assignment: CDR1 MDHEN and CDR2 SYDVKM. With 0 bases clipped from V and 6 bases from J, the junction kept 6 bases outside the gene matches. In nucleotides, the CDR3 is TGTGCCAGCAGTTTATGGGCTAGCGGGAGGGCCAGCAATGAGCAGTTCTTC. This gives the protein CASSLWASGRASNEQFF.

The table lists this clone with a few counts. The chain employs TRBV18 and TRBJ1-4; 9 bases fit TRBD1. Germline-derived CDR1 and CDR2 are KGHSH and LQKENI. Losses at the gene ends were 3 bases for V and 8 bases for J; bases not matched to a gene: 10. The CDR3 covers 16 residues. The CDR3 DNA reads TGTGCCAGCTCACCCCTACAGGGGGCCTTTAAGGAAAAACTGTTTTTT. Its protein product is CASSPLQGAFKEKLFF.

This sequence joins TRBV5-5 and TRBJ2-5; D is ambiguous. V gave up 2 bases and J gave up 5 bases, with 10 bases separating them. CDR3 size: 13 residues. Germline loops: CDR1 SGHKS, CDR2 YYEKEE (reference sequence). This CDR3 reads CASSFYIGETQYF. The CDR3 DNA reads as TGTGCCAGCAGCTTTTACATCGGGGAGACCCAGTACTTC.

CDR3 loop: CASSLGPGGSYEKLFF. The CDR3 DNA reads TGTGCCAGCAGCTTAGGCCCCGGGGGTTCCTATGAAAAACTGTTTTTT. The chain has TRBV13 and TRBJ1-4; TRBD1 might be the D (5 bases). V was trimmed by 0 bases and J by 6 bases, leaving 14 bases between them. CDR3 size: 16 residues. Germline lookup yields CDR1 PRHDT and CDR2 FYEKMQ (reference sequence).

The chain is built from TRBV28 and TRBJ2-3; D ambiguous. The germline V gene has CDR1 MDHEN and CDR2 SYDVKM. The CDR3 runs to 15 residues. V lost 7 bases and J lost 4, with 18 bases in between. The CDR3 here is CASTPFQHGSDTQYF. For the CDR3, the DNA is TGTGCCAGCACCCCCTTCCAACACGGGTCAGATACGCAGTATTTT.

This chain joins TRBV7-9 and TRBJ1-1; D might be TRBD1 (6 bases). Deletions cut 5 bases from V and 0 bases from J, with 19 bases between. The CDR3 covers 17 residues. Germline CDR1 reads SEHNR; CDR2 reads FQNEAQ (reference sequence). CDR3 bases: TGTGCCAGCAGCCCCAGGGGCTGGGGTTCCGTGAACACTGAAGCTTTCTTT. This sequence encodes CASSPRGWGSVNTEAFF.

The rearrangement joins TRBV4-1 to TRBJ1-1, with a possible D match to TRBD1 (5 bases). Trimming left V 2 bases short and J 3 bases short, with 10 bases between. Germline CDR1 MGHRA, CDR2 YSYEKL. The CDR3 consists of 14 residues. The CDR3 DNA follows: TGCGCCAGCAGCCAACAGGGTGCGGACACTGAAGCTTTCTTT. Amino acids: CASSQQGADTEAFF.

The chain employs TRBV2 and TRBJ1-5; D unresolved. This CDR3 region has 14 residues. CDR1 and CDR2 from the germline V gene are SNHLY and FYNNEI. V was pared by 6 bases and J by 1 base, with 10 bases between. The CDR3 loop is CASRVDTSNQPQHF. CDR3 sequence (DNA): TGTGCCAGCAGAGTAGACACCAGCAATCAGCCCCAGCATTTT.

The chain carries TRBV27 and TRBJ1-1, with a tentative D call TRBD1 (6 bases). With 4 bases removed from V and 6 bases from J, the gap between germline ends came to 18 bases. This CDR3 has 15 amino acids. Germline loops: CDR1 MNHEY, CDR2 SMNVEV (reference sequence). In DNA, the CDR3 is TGTGCCAGCAGTTCTCTGGGGGCAGGGTTCTCTGAAGCTTTCTTT. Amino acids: CASSSLGAGFSEAFF.

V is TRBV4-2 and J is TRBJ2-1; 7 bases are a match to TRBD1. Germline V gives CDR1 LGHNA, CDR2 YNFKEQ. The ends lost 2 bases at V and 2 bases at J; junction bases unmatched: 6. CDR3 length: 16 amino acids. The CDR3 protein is CASSQRGQAPYNEQFF. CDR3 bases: TGTGCCAGCAGCCAACGAGGACAGGCCCCCTACAATGAGCAGTTCTTC.

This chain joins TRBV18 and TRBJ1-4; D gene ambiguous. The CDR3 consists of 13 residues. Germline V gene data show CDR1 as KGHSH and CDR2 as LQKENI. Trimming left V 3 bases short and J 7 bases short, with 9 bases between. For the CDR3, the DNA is TGTGCCAGCTCACCGGCCTCAGGTGAAAAACTGTTTTTT. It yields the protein CASSPASGEKLFF.

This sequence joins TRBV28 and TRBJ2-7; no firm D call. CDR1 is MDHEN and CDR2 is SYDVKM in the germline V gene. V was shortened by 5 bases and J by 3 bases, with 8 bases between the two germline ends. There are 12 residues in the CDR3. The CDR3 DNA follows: TGTGCCAGCAGTAGCCCTCTCTACGAGCAGTACTTC. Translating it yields CASSSPLYEQYF. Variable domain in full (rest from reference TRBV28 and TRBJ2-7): DVKVTQSSRYLVKRTGEKVFLECVQDMDHENMFWYRQDPGLGLRLIYFSYDVKMKEKGDIPEGYSVSREKKERFSLILESASTNQTSMYLCASSSPLYEQYFGPGTRLTVT.

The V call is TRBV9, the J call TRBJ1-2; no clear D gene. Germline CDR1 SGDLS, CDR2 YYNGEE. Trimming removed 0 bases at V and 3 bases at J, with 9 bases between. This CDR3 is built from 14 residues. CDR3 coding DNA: TGTGCCAGCAGCGTAGCCGAGGGAGACTATGGCTACACCTTC. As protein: CASSVAEGDYGYTF.

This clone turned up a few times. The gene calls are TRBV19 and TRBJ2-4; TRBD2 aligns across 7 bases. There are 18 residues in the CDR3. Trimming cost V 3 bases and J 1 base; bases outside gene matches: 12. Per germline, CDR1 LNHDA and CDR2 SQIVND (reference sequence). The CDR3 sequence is CASSIQDSGRWAKNIQYF. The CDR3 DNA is TGTGCCAGTAGTATCCAGGATTCCGGGAGGTGGGCCAAAAACATTCAGTACTTC.

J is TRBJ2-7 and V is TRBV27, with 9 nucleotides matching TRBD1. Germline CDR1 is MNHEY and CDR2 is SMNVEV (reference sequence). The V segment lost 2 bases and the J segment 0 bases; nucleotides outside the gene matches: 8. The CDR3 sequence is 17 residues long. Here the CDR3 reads CASSLQWTGDRSYEQYF. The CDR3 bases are TGTGCCAGCAGTTTACAATGGACAGGGGACCGCTCCTACGAGCAGTACTTC.

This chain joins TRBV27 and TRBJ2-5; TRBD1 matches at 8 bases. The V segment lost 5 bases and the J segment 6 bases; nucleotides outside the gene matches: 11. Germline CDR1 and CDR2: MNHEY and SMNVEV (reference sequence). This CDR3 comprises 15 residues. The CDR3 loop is CASSGSGGEVQTQYF. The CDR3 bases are TGTGCCAGCAGTGGGTCAGGGGGCGAGGTACAGACCCAGTACTTC.

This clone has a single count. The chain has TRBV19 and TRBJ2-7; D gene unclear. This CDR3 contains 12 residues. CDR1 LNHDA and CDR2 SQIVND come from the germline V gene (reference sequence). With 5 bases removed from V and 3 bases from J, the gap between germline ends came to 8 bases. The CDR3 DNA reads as TGTGCCAGTAGTCAAACGGGCTACGAGCAGTACTTC. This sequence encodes CASSQTGYEQYF.